This T cell receptor beta chain was identified during a study of beta chain features in type 1 diabetes. Findings of the study overall: Across all four CD4+ subsets, people with type 1 diabetes showed modestly shorter TCRB CDR3s.

This clone has more than one count but fewer than ten. Its cognate antigen is unknown. Isolated RNA was reverse transcribed in full, so expressed TCRB transcripts were sequenced. The data were produced by immunoSEQ multiplex PCR, yet TCRdb's version contains in-frame clones alone and is incomplete. Among 300,000 to 400,000 clones listed, about 11% were seen once. This sequence originates from a woman aged 25-40 years in good health. Material for sequencing was naive CD4+ T cells from blood.

This chain's CDR3 is CASSLGTSGRGEQYF. In nucleotides, the CDR3 is TGTGCCAGCAGTCTCGGGACTAGCGGGAGGGGAGAGCAGTACTTC. This chain links TRBV28 with TRBJ2-7, with 16 bases fitting TRBD2. CDR1 and CDR2 (germline): MDHEN, SYDVKM. The ends lost 5 bases at V and 7 bases at J; junction bases unmatched: 5. The CDR3 is 15 residues long.